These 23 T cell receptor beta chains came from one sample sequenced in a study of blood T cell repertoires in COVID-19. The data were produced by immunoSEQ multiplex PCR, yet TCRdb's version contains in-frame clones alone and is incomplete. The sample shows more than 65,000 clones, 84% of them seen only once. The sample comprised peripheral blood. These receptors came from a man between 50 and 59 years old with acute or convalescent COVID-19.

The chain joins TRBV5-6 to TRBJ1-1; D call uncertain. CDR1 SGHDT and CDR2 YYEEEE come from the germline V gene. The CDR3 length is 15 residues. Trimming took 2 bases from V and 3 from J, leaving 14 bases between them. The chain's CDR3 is CASSLKLTSYTEAFF. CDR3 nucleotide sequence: TGTGCCAGCAGCTTAAAACTGACAAGCTACACTGAAGCTTTCTTT.

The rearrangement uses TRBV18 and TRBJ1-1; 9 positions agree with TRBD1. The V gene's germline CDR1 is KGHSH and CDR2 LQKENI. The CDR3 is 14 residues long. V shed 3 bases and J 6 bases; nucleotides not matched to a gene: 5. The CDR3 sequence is CASSPGQGHAEAFF. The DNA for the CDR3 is TGTGCCAGCTCACCCGGACAGGGGCATGCTGAAGCTTTCTTT.

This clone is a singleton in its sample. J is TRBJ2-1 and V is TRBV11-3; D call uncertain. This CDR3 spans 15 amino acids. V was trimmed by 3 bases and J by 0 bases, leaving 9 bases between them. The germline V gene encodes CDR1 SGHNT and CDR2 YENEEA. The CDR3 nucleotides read TGTGCCAGCAGCTTGTCACAGAGCTCCTACAATGAGCAGTTCTTC. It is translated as CASSLSQSSYNEQFF.

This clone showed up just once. CDR3 protein: CASTEEESFRYDEKLFF. For the CDR3, the DNA is TGTGCCAGCACAGAAGAGGAATCCTTTCGATATGATGAAAAACTGTTTTTT. This chain connects TRBV28 to TRBJ1-4; D gene unclear. Germline-derived CDR1 and CDR2 are MDHEN and SYDVKM. V was pared by 7 bases and J by 6 bases, with 24 bases between. The CDR3 has 17 residues.

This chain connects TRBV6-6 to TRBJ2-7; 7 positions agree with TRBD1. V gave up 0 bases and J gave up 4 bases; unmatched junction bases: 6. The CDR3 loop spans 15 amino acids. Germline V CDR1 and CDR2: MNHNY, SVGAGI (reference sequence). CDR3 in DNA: TGTGCCAGCAGTTACTCGACAGGGTTGGATTACGAGCAGTACTTC. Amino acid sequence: CASSYSTGLDYEQYF.

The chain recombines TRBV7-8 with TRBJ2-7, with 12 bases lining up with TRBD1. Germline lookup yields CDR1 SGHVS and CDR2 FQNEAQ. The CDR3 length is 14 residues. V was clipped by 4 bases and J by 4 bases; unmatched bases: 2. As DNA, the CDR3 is TGTGCCAGCAGCTGGGACAGGGGGCCGTACGAGCAGTACTTC. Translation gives CASSWDRGPYEQYF.

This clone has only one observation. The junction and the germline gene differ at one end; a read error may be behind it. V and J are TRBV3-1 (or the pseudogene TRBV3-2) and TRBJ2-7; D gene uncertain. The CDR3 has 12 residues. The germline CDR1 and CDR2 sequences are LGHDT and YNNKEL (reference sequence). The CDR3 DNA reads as TGTGCCAGCAGCCAAGATCTAAGAGCCCTTAACTTC. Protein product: CASSQDLRALNF.

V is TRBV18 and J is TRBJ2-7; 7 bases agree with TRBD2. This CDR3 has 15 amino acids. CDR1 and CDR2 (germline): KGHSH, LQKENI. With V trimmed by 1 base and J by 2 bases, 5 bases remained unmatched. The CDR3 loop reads CASSPLTLATYEQYF. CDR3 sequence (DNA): TGTGCCAGCTCACCACTTACACTAGCGACCTACGAGCAGTACTTC.

In nucleotides, the CDR3 is TGTGCCAGCAGCATAAGAGACAGGGGGTTTGCCGAAGCTTTCTTT. Translation: CASSIRDRGFAEAFF. The chain employs TRBV7-6 and TRBJ1-1; 9 bases fit TRBD1. The CDR3 spans 15 residues. V was clipped by 5 bases and J by 8 bases; unmatched bases: 12. CDR1 is SGHVS and CDR2 is FNYEAQ in the germline V gene. Full variable domain (rest looked up from reference TRBV7-6 and TRBJ1-1): GAGVSQSPRYKVTKRGQDVALRCDPISGHVSLYWYRQALGQGPEFLTYFNYEAQQDKSGLPNDRFSAERPEGSISTLTIQRTEQRDSAMYRCASSIRDRGFAEAFFGQGTRLTVV.

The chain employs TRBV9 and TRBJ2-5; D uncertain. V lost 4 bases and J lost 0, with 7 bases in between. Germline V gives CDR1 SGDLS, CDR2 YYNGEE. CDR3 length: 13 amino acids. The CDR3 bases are TGTGCCAGCAGCTCCCCGTACCAAGAGACCCAGTACTTC. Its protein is CASSSPYQETQYF. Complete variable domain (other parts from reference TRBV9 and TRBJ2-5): DSGVTQTPKHLITATGQRVTLRCSPRSGDLSVYWYQQSLDQGLQFLIQYYNGEERAKGNILERFSAQQFPDLHSELNLSSLELGDSALYFCASSSPYQETQYFGPGTRLLVL.

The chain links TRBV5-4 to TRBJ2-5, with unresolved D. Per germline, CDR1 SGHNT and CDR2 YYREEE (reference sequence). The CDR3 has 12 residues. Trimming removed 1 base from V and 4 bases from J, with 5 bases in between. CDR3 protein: CASSLFGETQYF. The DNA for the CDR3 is TGTGCCAGCAGCTTGTTCGGAGAGACCCAGTACTTC.

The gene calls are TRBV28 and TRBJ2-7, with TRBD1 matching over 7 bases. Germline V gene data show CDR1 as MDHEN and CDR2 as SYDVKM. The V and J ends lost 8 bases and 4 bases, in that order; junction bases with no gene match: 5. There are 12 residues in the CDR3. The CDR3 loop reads CASGDRLYEQYF. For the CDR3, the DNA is TGTGCCAGCGGGGACAGACTTTACGAGCAGTACTTC.

The CDR3 loop reads CASSAHSGGPEAFF. The DNA of the CDR3 is TGTGCCAGCAGCGCCCACAGCGGGGGCCCAGAAGCTTTCTTT. The chain carries TRBV7-2 and TRBJ1-1, with D perhaps matching TRBD1 (6 bases). The CDR3 spans 14 residues. CDR1 SGHTA and CDR2 FQGNSA come from the germline V gene. Trimming stripped 5 bases from V and 8 bases from J, with 18 bases between.

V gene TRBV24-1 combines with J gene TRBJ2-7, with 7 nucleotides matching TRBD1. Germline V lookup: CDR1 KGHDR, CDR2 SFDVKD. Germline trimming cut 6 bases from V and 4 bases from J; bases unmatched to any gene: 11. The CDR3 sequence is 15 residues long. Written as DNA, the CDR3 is TGTGCCACCAGTAACCCCCGACAGGGCGTATACGAGCAGTACTTC. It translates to CATSNPRQGVYEQYF.

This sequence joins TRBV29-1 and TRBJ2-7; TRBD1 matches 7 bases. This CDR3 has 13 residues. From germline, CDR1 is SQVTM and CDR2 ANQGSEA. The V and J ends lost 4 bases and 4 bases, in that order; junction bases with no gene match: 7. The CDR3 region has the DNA TGCAGCGTTGGCCCCCGACAGGGTTACGAGCAGTACTTC. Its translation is CSVGPRQGYEQYF.

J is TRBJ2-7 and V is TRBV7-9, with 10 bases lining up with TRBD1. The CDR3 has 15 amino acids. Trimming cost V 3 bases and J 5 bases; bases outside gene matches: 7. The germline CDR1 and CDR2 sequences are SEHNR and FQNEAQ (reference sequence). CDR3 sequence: CASSFPGQGTHEQYF. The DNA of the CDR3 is TGTGCCAGCAGCTTCCCGGGACAGGGGACCCACGAGCAGTACTTC. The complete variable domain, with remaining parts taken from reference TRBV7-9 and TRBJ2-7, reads DTGVSQNPRHKITKRGQNVTFRCDPISEHNRLYWYRQTLGQGPEFLTYFQNEAQLEKSRLLSDRFSAERPKGSFSTLEIQRTEQGDSAMYLCASSFPGQGTHEQYFGPGTRLTVT.

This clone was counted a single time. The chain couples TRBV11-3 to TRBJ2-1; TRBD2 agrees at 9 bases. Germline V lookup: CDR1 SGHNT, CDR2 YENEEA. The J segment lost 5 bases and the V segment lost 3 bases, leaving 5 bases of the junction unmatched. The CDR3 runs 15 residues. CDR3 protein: CASSFGGRVDNEQFF. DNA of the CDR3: TGTGCCAGCAGCTTCGGCGGGAGGGTGGACAATGAGCAGTTCTTC.

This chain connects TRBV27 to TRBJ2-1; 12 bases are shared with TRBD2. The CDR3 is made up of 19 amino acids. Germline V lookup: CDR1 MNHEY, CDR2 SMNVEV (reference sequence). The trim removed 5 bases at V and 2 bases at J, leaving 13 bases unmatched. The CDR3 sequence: CASSPPSLGLAGTYNEQFF. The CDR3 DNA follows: TGTGCCAGCAGTCCTCCCTCTTTAGGACTAGCGGGAACCTACAATGAGCAGTTCTTC.

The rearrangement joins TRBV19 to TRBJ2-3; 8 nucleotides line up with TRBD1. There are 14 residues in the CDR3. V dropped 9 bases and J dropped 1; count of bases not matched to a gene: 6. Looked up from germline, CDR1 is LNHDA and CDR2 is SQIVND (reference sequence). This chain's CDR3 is CASQTGVGTDTQYF. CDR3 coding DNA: TGTGCCAGCCAGACAGGGGTGGGCACAGATACGCAGTATTTT.

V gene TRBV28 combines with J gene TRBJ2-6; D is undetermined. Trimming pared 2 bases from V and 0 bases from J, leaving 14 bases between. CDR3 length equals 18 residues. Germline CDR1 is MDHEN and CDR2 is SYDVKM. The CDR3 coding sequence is TGTGCCAGCAGTTTACTGCACTCTATTCTCTCTGGGGCCAACGTCCTGACTTTC. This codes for CASSLLHSILSGANVLTF.

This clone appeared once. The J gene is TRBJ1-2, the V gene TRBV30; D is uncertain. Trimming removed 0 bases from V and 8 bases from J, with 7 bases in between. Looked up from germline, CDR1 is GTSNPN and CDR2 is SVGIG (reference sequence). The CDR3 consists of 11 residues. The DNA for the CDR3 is TGTGCCTGGAGTGTGGGAGGCGGCTACACCTTC. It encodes CAWSVGGGYTF. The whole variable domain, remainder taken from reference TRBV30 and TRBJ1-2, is SQTIHQWPATLVQPVGSPLSLECTVEGTSNPNLYWYRQAAGRGLQLLFYSVGIGQISSEVPQNLSASRPQDRQFILSSKKLLLSDSGFYLCAWSVGGGYTFGSGTRLTVV.

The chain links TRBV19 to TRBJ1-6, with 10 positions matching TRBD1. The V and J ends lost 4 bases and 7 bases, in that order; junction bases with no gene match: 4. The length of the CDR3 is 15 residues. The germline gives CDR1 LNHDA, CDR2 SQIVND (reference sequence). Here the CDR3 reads CASSRWDRGNSPLHF. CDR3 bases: TGTGCCAGTAGTAGATGGGACAGGGGAAATTCACCCCTCCACTTT.

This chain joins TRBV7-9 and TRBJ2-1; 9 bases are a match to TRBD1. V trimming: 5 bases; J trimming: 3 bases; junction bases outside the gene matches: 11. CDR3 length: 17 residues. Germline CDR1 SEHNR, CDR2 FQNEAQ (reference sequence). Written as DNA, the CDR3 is TGTGCCAGCAGCACCCGGGACAGGGAGGATTTCTACAATGAGCAGTTCTTC. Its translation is CASSTRDREDFYNEQFF.